These 9 T cell receptor beta chains originate from one sample sequenced in a study of Graves' ophthalmopathy and Graves' hyperthyroidism. Amplification of the TCR beta CDR3 regions used RNA transcripts (as template). Scientists carried out first-round RT-PCR using HTBI primers and then a second-round multiplex PCR. Via MiXCR, TCRdb re-called the multiplex PCR reads, giving one row per CDR3 protein. The sample holds under 400,000 distinct CDR3 sequences; 15% to 20% are singletons and the top ten take around 12%. The sequencing input was peripheral blood. These receptors were obtained from an adult man with Graves' ophthalmopathy.

This clonotype was detected many times. The chain uses TRBV27 and TRBJ2-2; 9 positions match TRBD1. Looked up from germline, CDR1 is MNHEY and CDR2 is SMNVEV (reference sequence). Unmatched junction bases numbered 4, after V lost 5 bases and J lost 3 bases. This CDR3 contains 15 residues. DNA for the CDR3: TGTGCCAGCAGTACCGGGACAGGGTACACCGGGGAGCTGTTTTTT. Protein sequence: CASSTGTGYTGELFF.

This clonotype was detected ten times or more. The CDR3 nucleotides read TGTGCCATTAAGCAGGACAGGGGCGATGGGTCACCCCTCCACTTT. Its protein product is CAIKQDRGDGSPLHF. The chain has TRBV10-3 and TRBJ1-6, with 9 nucleotides matching TRBD1. The germline CDR1 and CDR2 sequences are ENHRY and SYGVKD. V shed 9 bases and J 10 bases; nucleotides not matched to a gene: 13. This CDR3 spans 15 amino acids.

The chain joins TRBV6-1 to TRBJ2-5, with D hard to call. Deletions cut 4 bases from V and 0 bases from J, with 6 bases between. The CDR3 is 13 amino acids. CDR1 and CDR2 from the germline V gene are MNHNS and SASEGT. The CDR3 DNA follows: TGTGCCAGCAGTGGGATGTACCAAGAGACCCAGTACTTC. Translated: CASSGMYQETQYF.

This clonotype was counted at least ten times. This sequence joins TRBV6-5 and TRBJ2-5, with 8 positions matching TRBD1. Germline V gene lookup returns CDR1 MNHEY and CDR2 SVGAGI. V was clipped by 2 bases and J by 1 base; unmatched bases: 6. This CDR3 has 16 amino acids. The chain's CDR3 is CASSYGTGLPQETQYF. The CDR3 DNA sequence: TGTGCCAGCAGTTACGGGACAGGCCTCCCCCAAGAGACCCAGTACTTC.

This clonotype was seen at least ten times. A much larger clone lies one base from this, so it may be a read error. This chain connects TRBV6-5 to TRBJ1-6, with D hard to call. The CDR3 spans 16 residues. Germline CDR1 reads MNHEY; CDR2 reads SVGAGI. The CDR3 is CASGYSSTSYNSPLHF. The CDR3 nucleotides read TGTGCCAGCGGTTACTCGAGCACGTCCTATAATTCACCCCTCCACTTT.

In its sample, this clonotype was seen many times. This chain uses TRBV6-5 with TRBJ1-1; D not resolved. The germline V gene encodes CDR1 MNHEY and CDR2 SVGAGI. V dropped 1 base and J dropped 1 base, with 7 bases sitting between them. The CDR3 is 14 amino acids. The CDR3 DNA reads as TGTGCCAGCAGTTACTTAGTAGAGAACACTGAAGCTTTCTTT. Its protein product is CASSYLVENTEAFF.

This clonotype was counted many times. V gene TRBV6-1 combines with J gene TRBJ1-5; D call uncertain. The length of the CDR3 is 15 residues. V was shortened by 2 bases and J by 2 bases, with 10 bases between the two germline ends. Germline V CDR1 and CDR2: MNHNS, SASEGT. DNA for the CDR3: TGTGCCAGCAGTGAAATCGCTGGGGGCAATCAGCCCCAGCATTTT. Translating gives CASSEIAGGNQPQHF.

This chain uses TRBV18 with TRBJ2-7; 9 bases match TRBD1. The CDR3 totals 16 residues. With 6 bases clipped from V and 4 bases from J, the junction kept 13 bases outside the gene matches. Germline lookup yields CDR1 KGHSH and CDR2 LQKENI. This CDR3 reads CASSPPGTGFEYEQYF. CDR3 sequence (DNA): TGTGCCAGCTCCCCCCCCGGGACAGGGTTCGAATACGAGCAGTACTTC.

A remark on this clonotype: No DNA is shown, since the ends of the CDR3 on it are uncertain; the CDR3 is the one TCRdb lists. The rearrangement joins TRBV6-2 or TRBV6-3 to TRBJ1-6. The CDR3 contains 16 residues when both ends are counted. Germline loops: CDR1 MNHEY, CDR2 SVGEGT. CDR3 region: CASSLAVDSYNSPLHF.